The 13 T cell receptor beta chains listed next were all sequenced from one sample in a study of blood T cell repertoires in COVID-19. Sequencing used immunoSEQ multiplex PCR; TCRdb keeps in-frame clones, though not all of them. The table includes 300,000 to 400,000 clones, roughly 87% detected once. The source material was peripheral blood. These receptors all come from a man aged 25-45 years with COVID-19, enrolled during active disease.

This chain connects TRBV5-1 to TRBJ2-3; D is possibly TRBD2 (5 bases). Trimming pared 5 bases from V and 3 bases from J, leaving 16 bases between. This CDR3 has 15 amino acids. Per germline, CDR1 SGHRS and CDR2 YFSETQ. The CDR3 nucleotides are TGCGCCAGCAGTTATGGAGCGGTAGCGACAGATACGCAGTATTTT. Translating gives CASSYGAVATDTQYF.

This clone has just one count. The gene calls are TRBV7-9 and TRBJ2-7; TRBD1 matches 10 bases. V dropped 1 base and J dropped 2; count of bases not matched to a gene: 5. Germline V gives CDR1 SEHNR, CDR2 FQNEAQ (reference sequence). The CDR3 runs to 16 residues. This CDR3 reads CASSLGFGTGAYEQYF. For the CDR3, the DNA is TGTGCCAGCAGCTTAGGGTTCGGGACAGGGGCCTACGAGCAGTACTTC.

V and J are TRBV15 and TRBJ1-5, with 11 bases matching TRBD1. CDR3 length: 16 amino acids. Germline CDR1 is LNHNV and CDR2 is YYDKDF (reference sequence). V dropped 5 bases and J dropped 4; count of bases not matched to a gene: 7. The CDR3 DNA reads as TGTGCCACCAGCGGACAGGGGGCAGGTTGGAATCAGCCCCAGCATTTT. It translates to CATSGQGAGWNQPQHF.

The rearrangement joins TRBV5-4 to TRBJ1-2; possibly TRBD1 for D (6 bases). V was shortened by 3 bases and J by 2 bases, with 14 bases between the two germline ends. The CDR3 length is 15 residues. CDR1 and CDR2 (germline): SGHNT, YYREEE (reference sequence). The CDR3 nucleotides are TGTGCCAGCAGCTATACCACCGGGACAAACTATGGCTACACCTTC. Amino acid sequence: CASSYTTGTNYGYTF. The whole variable domain, remainder taken from reference TRBV5-4 and TRBJ1-2, is ETGVTQSPTHLIKTRGQQVTLRCSSQSGHNTVSWYQQALGQGPQFIFQYYREEENGRGNFPPRFSGLQFPNYSSELNVNALELDDSALYLCASSYTTGTNYGYTFGSGTRLTVV.

The chain recombines TRBV18 with TRBJ2-5, with D maybe TRBD1 (6 bases). The V gene lost 2 bases and the J gene lost 1 base, with 8 bases spanning the gap. The CDR3 is made up of 14 amino acids. CDR1 is KGHSH, CDR2 LQKENI, per germline. CDR3 nucleotide sequence: TGTGCCAGCTCACCAGGACAGTCCCAAGAGACCCAGTACTTC. Its protein product is CASSPGQSQETQYF.

V usage is TRBV11-2 and J usage is TRBJ1-4, with D hard to call. Germline CDR1 SGHAT, CDR2 FQNNGV. The CDR3 sequence is 15 residues long. Trimming pared 5 bases from V and 3 bases from J, leaving 13 bases between. The CDR3 DNA is TGTGCCAGCAGCAAGAGTTGGAGTCCTAATGAAAAACTGTTTTTT. Amino acid sequence: CASSKSWSPNEKLFF.

The chain links TRBV6-5 to TRBJ1-1; D uncertain. This CDR3 spans 11 amino acids. Germline lookup yields CDR1 MNHEY and CDR2 SVGAGI. V was trimmed by 5 bases and J by 10 bases, leaving 11 bases between them. CDR3 DNA: TGTGCCAGCAGTCAGTTCGCCTCAGCTTTCTTT. It translates to CASSQFASAFF.

The chain has TRBV28 and TRBJ1-2, with 9 nucleotides matching TRBD1. The trim removed 6 bases at V and 2 bases at J, leaving 7 bases unmatched. The length of the CDR3 is 15 residues. Germline CDR1 MDHEN, CDR2 SYDVKM. CDR3 nucleotide sequence: TGTGCCAGCAGCTTCGGGGACAGGGAGAACTATGGCTACACCTTC. Protein sequence: CASSFGDRENYGYTF.

J is TRBJ1-1 and V is TRBV19; 11 bases match TRBD1. Trimming cost V 5 bases and J 1 base; bases outside gene matches: 3. CDR1 is LNHDA, CDR2 SQIVND, per germline (reference sequence). The CDR3 contains 15 residues. The CDR3 nucleotides are TGTGCCAGTAGTGCCGGGACAGGGGGGAACACTGAAGCTTTCTTT. This encodes CASSAGTGGNTEAFF.

This sequence joins TRBV5-5 and TRBJ1-1; D gene uncertain. This CDR3 comprises 14 residues. CDR1 is SGHKS and CDR2 is YYEKEE in the germline V gene (reference sequence). V lost 6 bases to trimming and J lost 2 bases, with 14 bases between them. CDR3 loop: CASTLNSPNTEAFF. In DNA form, the CDR3 reads TGTGCCAGCACCCTGAACAGCCCTAACACTGAAGCTTTCTTT. The whole variable domain, remainder taken from reference TRBV5-5 and TRBJ1-1, is DAGVTQSPTHLIKTRGQQVTLRCSPISGHKSVSWYQQVLGQGPQFIFQYYEKEERGRGNFPDRFSARQFPNYSSELNVNALLLGDSALYLCASTLNSPNTEAFFGQGTRLTVV.

V gene TRBV2 combines with J gene TRBJ1-2, with a weak D call TRBD1 (5 bases). Germline assignment: CDR1 SNHLY and CDR2 FYNNEI. There are 12 residues in the CDR3. Trimming shortened V by 6 bases and J by 4 bases, and 9 bases separated the two germline ends. The CDR3 nucleotides are TGTGCCAGCAGCGACAGCTTCTATGGCTACACCTTC. Protein product: CASSDSFYGYTF. Complete variable domain (other parts from reference TRBV2 and TRBJ1-2): EPEVTQTPSHQVTQMGQEVILRCVPISNHLYFYWYRQILGQKVEFLVSFYNNEISEKSEIFDDQFSVERPDGSNFTLKIRSTKLEDSAMYFCASSDSFYGYTFGSGTRLTVV.

The gene calls are TRBV14 and TRBJ2-7; a weak D match, TRBD1 (6 bases). This CDR3 has 15 amino acids. Trimming took 1 base from V and 6 from J, leaving 16 bases between them. Germline assignment: CDR1 SGHDN and CDR2 FVKESK. The CDR3 protein is CASSQGLAGVREQYF. The CDR3 bases are TGTGCCAGCAGCCAAGGTCTGGCAGGGGTCCGCGAGCAGTACTTC.

The rearrangement joins TRBV5-6 to TRBJ2-5, with 9 nucleotides matching TRBD1. There are 14 residues in the CDR3. CDR1 is SGHDT, CDR2 YYEEEE, per germline. The ends lost 2 bases at V and 5 bases at J; junction bases unmatched: 4. The CDR3 sequence is CASSLQGASETQYF. The CDR3 nucleotides are TGTGCCAGCAGCTTACAGGGGGCATCGGAGACCCAGTACTTC.